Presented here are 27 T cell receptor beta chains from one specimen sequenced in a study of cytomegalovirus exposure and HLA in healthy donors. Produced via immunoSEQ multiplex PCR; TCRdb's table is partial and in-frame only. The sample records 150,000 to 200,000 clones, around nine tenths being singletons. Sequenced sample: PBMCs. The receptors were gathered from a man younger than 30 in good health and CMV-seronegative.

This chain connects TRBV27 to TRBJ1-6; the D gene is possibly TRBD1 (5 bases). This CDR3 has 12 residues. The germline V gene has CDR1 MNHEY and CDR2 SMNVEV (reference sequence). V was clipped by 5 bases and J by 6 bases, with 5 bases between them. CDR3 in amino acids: CASSQGNSPLHF. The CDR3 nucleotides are TGTGCCAGCAGTCAGGGTAATTCACCCCTCCACTTT.

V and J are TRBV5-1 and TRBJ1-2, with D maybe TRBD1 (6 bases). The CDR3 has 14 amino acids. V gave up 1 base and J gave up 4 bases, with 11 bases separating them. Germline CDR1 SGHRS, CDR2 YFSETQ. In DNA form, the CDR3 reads TGCGCCAGCAGCTTGCCAGGGGATGGCTATGGCTACACCTTC. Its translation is CASSLPGDGYGYTF.

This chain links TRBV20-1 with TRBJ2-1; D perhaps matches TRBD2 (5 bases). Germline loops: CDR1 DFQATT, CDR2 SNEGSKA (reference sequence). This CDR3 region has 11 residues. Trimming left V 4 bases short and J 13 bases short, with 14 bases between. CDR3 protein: CSAKPLAYQFF. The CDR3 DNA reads TGCAGTGCTAAACCCCTAGCATACCAGTTCTTC.

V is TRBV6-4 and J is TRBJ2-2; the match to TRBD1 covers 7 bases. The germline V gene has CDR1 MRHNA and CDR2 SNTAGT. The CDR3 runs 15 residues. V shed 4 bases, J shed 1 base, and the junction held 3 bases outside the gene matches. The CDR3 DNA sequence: TGTGCCAGCAGTGCGACAGGGCGGAACACCGGGGAGCTGTTTTTT. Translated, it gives CASSATGRNTGELFF.

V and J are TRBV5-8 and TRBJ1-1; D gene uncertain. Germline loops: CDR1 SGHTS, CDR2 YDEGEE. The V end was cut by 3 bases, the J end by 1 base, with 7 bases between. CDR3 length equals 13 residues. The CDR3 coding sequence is TGTGCCAGCAGCTGGGAGGAGAACACTGAAGCTTTCTTT. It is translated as CASSWEENTEAFF.

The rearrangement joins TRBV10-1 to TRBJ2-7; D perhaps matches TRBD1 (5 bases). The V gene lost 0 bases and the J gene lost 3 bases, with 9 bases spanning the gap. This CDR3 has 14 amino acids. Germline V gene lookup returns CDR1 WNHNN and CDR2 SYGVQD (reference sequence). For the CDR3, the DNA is TGCGCCAGCAGTGAGTCAGGGGCGAACTACGAGCAGTACTTC. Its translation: CASSESGANYEQYF.

Here the CDR3 reads CASSPDRGGTEAFF. The CDR3 nucleotides read TGTGCCAGCAGCCCTGACAGGGGGGGAACTGAAGCTTTCTTT. The V gene is TRBV6-5, the J gene TRBJ1-1; 9 nucleotides match TRBD1. CDR3 length equals 14 residues. The V and J ends lost 6 bases and 5 bases, in that order; junction bases with no gene match: 7. Germline values: CDR1 MNHEY, CDR2 SVGAGI.

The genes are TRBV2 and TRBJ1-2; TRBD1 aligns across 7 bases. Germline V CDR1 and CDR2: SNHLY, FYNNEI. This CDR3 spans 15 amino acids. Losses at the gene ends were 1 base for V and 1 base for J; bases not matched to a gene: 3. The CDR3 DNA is TGTGCCAGCAGTGAAGGGGGACAGCTTAACTATGGCTACACCTTC. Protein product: CASSEGGQLNYGYTF.

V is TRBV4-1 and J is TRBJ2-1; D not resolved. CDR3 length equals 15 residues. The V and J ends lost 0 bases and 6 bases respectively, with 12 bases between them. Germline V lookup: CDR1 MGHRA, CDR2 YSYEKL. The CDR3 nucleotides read TGCGCCAGCAGCCAAGAAATCCCTAGTTTCAATGAGCAGTTCTTC. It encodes CASSQEIPSFNEQFF.

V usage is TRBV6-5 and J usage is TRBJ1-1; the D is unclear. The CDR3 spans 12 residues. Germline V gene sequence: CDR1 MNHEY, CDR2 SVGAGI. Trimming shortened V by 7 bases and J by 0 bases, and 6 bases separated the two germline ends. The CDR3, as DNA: TGTGCCAGCAAGCGCATGAACACTGAAGCTTTCTTT. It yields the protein CASKRMNTEAFF.

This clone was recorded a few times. CDR3 sequence reads: CSVKDPGDRGRKGTEAFF. The DNA for the CDR3 is TGCAGCGTTAAGGATCCGGGGGACAGGGGGCGCAAAGGCACTGAAGCTTTCTTT. The chain recombines TRBV29-1 with TRBJ1-1, with 12 bases fitting TRBD1. Trimming took 5 bases from V and 4 from J; bases not matched to a gene: 17. CDR3 length: 18 residues. Germline CDR1 is SQVTM and CDR2 is ANQGSEA.

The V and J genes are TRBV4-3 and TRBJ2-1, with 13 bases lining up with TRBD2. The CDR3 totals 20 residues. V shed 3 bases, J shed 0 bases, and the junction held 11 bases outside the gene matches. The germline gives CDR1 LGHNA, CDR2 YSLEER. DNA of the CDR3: TGCGCCAGCAGCCATGTTACTAGCGGGAGGGCCTCGCGCTCCTACAATGAGCAGTTCTTC. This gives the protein CASSHVTSGRASRSYNEQFF.

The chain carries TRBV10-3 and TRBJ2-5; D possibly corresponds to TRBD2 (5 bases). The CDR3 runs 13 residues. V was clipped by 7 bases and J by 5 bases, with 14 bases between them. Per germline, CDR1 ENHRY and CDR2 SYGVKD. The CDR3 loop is CAIKEGARETQYF. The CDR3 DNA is TGTGCCATCAAAGAGGGAGCTAGGGAGACCCAGTACTTC.

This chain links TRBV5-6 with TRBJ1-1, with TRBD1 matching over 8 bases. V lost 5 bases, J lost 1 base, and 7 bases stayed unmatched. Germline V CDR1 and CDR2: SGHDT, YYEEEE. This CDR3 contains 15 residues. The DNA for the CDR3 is TGTGCCAGCAGTTCTCAGGGACAGGCGAACACTGAAGCTTTCTTT. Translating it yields CASSSQGQANTEAFF.

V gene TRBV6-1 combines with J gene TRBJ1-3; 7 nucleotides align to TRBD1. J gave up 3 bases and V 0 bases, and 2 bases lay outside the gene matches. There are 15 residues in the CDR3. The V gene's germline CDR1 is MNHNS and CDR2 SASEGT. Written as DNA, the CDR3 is TGTGCCAGCAGTGAAGCAGGGGGCATTGGAAACACCATATATTTT. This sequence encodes CASSEAGGIGNTIYF.

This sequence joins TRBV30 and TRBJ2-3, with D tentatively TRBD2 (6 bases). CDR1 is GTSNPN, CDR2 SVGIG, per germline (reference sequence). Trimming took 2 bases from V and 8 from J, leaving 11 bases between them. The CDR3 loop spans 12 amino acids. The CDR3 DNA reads TGTGCCTGGAGTTCGACTAGTGGTACGCAGTATTTT. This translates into CAWSSTSGTQYF.

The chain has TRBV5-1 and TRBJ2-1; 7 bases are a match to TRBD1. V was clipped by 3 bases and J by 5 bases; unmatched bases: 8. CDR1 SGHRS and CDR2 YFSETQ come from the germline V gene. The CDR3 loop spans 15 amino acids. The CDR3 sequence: CASSSSRGPHNEQFF. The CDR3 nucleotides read TGCGCCAGCAGCTCCTCGAGGGGGCCCCACAATGAGCAGTTCTTC.

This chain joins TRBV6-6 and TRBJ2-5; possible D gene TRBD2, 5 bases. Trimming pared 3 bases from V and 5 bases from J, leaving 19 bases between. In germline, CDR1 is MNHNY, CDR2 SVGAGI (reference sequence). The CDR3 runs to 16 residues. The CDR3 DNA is TGTGCCAGCAGTTATCTGGCGGGCCCTCCTGAGGAGACCCAGTACTTC. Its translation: CASSYLAGPPEETQYF.

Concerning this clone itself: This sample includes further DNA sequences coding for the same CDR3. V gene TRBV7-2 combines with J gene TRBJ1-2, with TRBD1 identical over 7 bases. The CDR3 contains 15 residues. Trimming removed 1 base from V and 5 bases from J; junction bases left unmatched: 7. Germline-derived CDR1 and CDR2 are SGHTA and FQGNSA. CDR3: CASSLGQGVSYGYTF. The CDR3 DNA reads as TGTGCCAGCAGCTTAGGGCAGGGGGTTTCATATGGCTACACCTTC.

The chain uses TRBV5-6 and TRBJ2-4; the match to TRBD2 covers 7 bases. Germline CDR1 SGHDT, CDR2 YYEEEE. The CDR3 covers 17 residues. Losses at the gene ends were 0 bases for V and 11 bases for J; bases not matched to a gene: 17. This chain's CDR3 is CASSLALAGALSSLQYF. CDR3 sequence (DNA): TGTGCCAGCAGCTTGGCCCTCGCGGGAGCTCTTTCTTCTCTTCAGTACTTC.

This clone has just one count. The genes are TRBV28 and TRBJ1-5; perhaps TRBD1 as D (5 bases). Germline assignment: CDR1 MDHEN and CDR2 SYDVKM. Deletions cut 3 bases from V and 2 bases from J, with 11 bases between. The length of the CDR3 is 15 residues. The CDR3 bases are TGTGCCAGCAGTTTTTGGCAGGGCGGCAATCAGCCCCAGCATTTT. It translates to CASSFWQGGNQPQHF. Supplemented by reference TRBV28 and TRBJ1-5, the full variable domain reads DVKVTQSSRYLVKRTGEKVFLECVQDMDHENMFWYRQDPGLGLRLIYFSYDVKMKEKGDIPEGYSVSREKKERFSLILESASTNQTSMYLCASSFWQGGNQPQHFGDGTRLSIL.

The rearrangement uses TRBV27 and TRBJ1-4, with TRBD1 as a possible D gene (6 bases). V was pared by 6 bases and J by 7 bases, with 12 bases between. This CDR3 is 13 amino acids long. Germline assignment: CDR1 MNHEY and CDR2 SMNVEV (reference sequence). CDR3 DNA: TGTGCCAGCAGCCCACAGGGTAGTGAAAAACTGTTTTTT. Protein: CASSPQGSEKLFF.

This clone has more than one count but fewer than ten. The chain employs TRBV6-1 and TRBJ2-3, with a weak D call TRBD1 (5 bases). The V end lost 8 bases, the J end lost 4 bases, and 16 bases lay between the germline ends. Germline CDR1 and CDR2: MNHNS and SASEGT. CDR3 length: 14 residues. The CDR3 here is CASLVAGRSDTQYF. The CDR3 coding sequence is TGTGCCAGCCTCGTTGCAGGGCGTTCAGATACGCAGTATTTT.

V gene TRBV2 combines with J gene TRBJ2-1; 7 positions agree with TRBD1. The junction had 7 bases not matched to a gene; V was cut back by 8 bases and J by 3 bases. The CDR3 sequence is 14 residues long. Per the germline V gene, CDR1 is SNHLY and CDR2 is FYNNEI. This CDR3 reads CASGGQKGYNEQFF. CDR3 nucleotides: TGTGCCAGCGGGGGACAGAAAGGCTACAATGAGCAGTTCTTC.

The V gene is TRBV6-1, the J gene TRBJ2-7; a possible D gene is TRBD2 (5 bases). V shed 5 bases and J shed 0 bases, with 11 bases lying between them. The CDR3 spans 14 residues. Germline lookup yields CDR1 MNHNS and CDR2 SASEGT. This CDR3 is CASSSGLNSYEQYV. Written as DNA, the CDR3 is TGTGCCAGCAGTAGCGGACTGAACTCCTACGAGCAGTACGTC.

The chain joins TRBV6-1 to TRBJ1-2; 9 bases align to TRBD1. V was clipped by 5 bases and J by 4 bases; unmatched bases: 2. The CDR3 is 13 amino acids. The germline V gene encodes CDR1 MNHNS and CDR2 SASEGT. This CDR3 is CASSSGQGYGYTF. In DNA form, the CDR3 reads TGTGCCAGCAGTTCGGGACAGGGCTATGGCTACACCTTC.

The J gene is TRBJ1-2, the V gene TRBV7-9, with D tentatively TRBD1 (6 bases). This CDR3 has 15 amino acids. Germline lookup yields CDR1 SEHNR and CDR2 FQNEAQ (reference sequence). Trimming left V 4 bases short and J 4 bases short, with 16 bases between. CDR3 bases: TGTGCCAGCAGCTATGAACAGGGTTTGCTCTATGGCTACACCTTC. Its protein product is CASSYEQGLLYGYTF.